The 3 T cell receptor beta chains listed next were all sequenced from one sample in a study of T cells in Graves' hyperthyroidism and ophthalmopathy. Authors of the study amplified TCR beta CDR3 regions from RNA transcripts. An initial round of RT-PCR targeting the TCR CDR3 relied on the HTBI primer set. TCRdb passed the multiplex PCR reads through MiXCR, listing each CDR3 protein once. Counted here are more than 500,000 distinct CDR3 sequences, 15% to 20% occurring once; the ten biggest clones make up over 25%. The specimen sequenced was blood. These receptors were taken from a woman in her thirties with Graves' ophthalmopathy.

The rearrangement joins TRBV4-3 to TRBJ2-3; weak D call: TRBD1 (6 bases). Per the germline V gene, CDR1 is LGHNA and CDR2 is YSLEER. The V and J ends lost 4 bases and 6 bases respectively, with 11 bases between them. CDR3 size: 13 residues. As DNA, the CDR3 is TGCGCCAGCAGCCGGGACATCGGGGATACGCAGTATTTT. It translates to CASSRDIGDTQYF.

Many counts were recorded for this clonotype. The rearrangement joins TRBV5-1 to TRBJ2-7, with a possible D match to TRBD1 (5 bases). The CDR3 is made up of 14 amino acids. Germline-derived CDR1 and CDR2 are SGHRS and YFSETQ. V was shortened by 0 bases and J by 3 bases, with 10 bases between the two germline ends. CDR3 bases: TGCGCCAGCAGCTTGGGTAGGGGCAACTACGAGCAGTACTTC. This translates into CASSLGRGNYEQYF.

This clonotype appeared many times. The chain is built from TRBV7-2 and TRBJ2-3; D gene ambiguous. V lost 4 bases and J lost 1, with 9 bases in between. The CDR3 consists of 14 residues. Per germline, CDR1 SGHTA and CDR2 FQGNSA. Here the CDR3 reads CASSSSWGTDTQYF. DNA for the CDR3: TGTGCCAGCAGCTCCTCTTGGGGCACAGATACGCAGTATTTT.